The clone carrying this TCR beta chain was recorded a few times. The data were taken from a study of T-cell reconstitution after alpha-beta-depleted transplantation in children. Preparation of the TCRbeta library involved a method that used unique molecular identifiers. TCRdb processed the PCR reads anew with MiXCR; each CDR3 protein has one entry. Of about 980,000 distinct CDR3 sequences in the sample, about 29% are singletons; the top ten hold 25% to 35%. The sequenced sample was PBMCs, mostly from graft donor cells, obtained 360 days after TCRalphabeta/CD19-depleted stem cell transplant. The receptor comes from a boy under three years old who had a stem cell transplant for SCID, so the T cells may come from the graft donor.

The CDR3 nucleotides read TGCGCCAGCAGCTTGGGGGGGCGCGCGTCCTACAATGAGCAGTTCTTC. Its protein is CASSLGGRASYNEQFF. The chain joins TRBV5-1 to TRBJ2-1, with D possibly being TRBD1 (6 bases). The CDR3 contains 16 residues. Germline CDR1 SGHRS, CDR2 YFSETQ. Between the trimmed V and J ends, which lost 0 bases and 1 base, there was a span of 11 bases.